This is a list of T cell receptor beta chains from one sample in a study of T cells in Graves' hyperthyroidism and ophthalmopathy. In TCRdb, the multiplex PCR reads were re-called with MiXCR into one record per CDR3 protein. The sample has about 420,000 distinct CDR3 sequences; approximately 13% are singletons. Sequencing input: blood. Source of these receptors: a woman younger than 35 with Graves' hyperthyroidism. Both conserved end residues are part of each CDR3. The order of the fields is clone size, V gene, J gene, CDR3 protein. Clone size is given for some rows only: seen once, a few or many times, or a class if the clone is expanded.

few	TRBV7-2	TRBJ1-2	CASSLGSGGWKGYTF
.	TRBV5-1	TRBJ2-7	CASSLEPGTGGSYEQYF
many	TRBV27	TRBJ2-1	CASSSGGWGWDNEQFF
.	TRBV20-1	TRBJ2-7	CSAPPLAGGLYEQYF
many	TRBV20-1	TRBJ2-1	CSARSGLADEQFF
many	TRBV5-1	TRBJ2-1	CASSETRGTPYNEQFF
few	TRBV10-3	TRBJ2-3	CAISESRLGDTQYF
once	TRBV20-1	TRBJ2-5	CSAPAGLAGAQETQYF
many	TRBV7-6	TRBJ2-5	CASSLAPGRAETQYF
.	TRBV20-1	TRBJ1-4	CSASVGGDEKLFF
many	TRBV19	TRBJ1-3	CASSIGGSGNTIYF